Sequencing of this T cell receptor (beta chain) was carried out in a study of T cell responses to AZD1222 COVID-19 vaccine (dated by TCRdb to about 2021). The study in broad terms: AZD1222 recipients with second doses at about 4 weeks or about 12 weeks were pooled, because spike-specific TCR depth and breadth did not differ between schedules. A total of roughly 240 trial participants underwent TCR sequencing, of whom some 210 received two doses of AZD1222 and 26 received two doses of the MenACWY control vaccine. Trial participants were enrolled by age into 18-55, 56-69 and 70-plus year subgroups, with roughly 160, 29 and 62 TCR-sequenced participants respectively.

What the authors observed across the whole study: Conclusions about previously exposed vaccinees are limited, since just 5 or 6 AZD1222 recipients were seropositive for SARS-CoV-2 at baseline. Nearly half of unique spike-specific TCRs reportedly recognized epitopes outside regions mutated in the B.1.351 and B.1.1.7 variants. Vaccine-associated CD4 TCRs spanned the whole spike protein, with dominant responses in regions 160-218 and 743-854. In the small 56-69-year group, the increase in depth fell short of significance, most likely because of low power. After two AZD1222 doses, both the breadth and the depth of spike-specific TCRs were significantly higher than at day 0 and than in MenACWY recipients. Because no day 14 peak-response samples were available, repertoires were characterized only after the peak T cell response. Participants were mostly white British, with more females than males. The authors suggested clonal diversity may have been underestimated.

The CDR3 regions of human TCRbeta chains were subjected to immunosequencing. As for the authors' bioinformatics: Repertoire TCRs were matched against a reference library of SARS-CoV-2-specific TCRs generated with the MIRA antigen-specificity platform. Breadth was defined as the fraction of unique TCRs that were SARS-CoV-2-associated. Depth was defined as the fraction of total T cells that were SARS-CoV-2-associated. Each spike-specific TCR was assigned to its reactive spike region and to a CD4 or CD8 class using the MIRA data. Log10-transformed breadth and depth values were compared by one-way ANOVA with Sidak's multiple comparisons tests. TCRdb mirrors the immuneACCESS table, restricted to in-frame sequences. Some clones are absent from its copies; in checked studies, under half trace to an unresolved V gene, and the reason for the others is unknown. V, J and clone size derive from that table, while D and trimming were established from the DNA sequence. Within this sample are some 100,000 clones, with 90% of them counted one time only. 1% to 1.5% of the sample goes to the ten largest clones.

Turning to this clone: Its antigen is still unknown. No base qualities exist here, and no much larger clone lies one base off it.

In the paper's terms, the time point label means: baseline before first vaccination. Vaccinee samples were obtained from the UK trials COV001 and COV002, which included a single-blind randomized controlled phase 2/3 trial of AZD1222 (ChAdOx1 nCoV-19) in healthy adults. Trial participant PBMC samples were collected at day 0 and day 28 after the second dose for TCRbeta chain sequencing. This sample comprised peripheral blood, obtained on day 0 of AZD1222 vaccination. The clonotype was recovered from an adult in good health.

DNA sequence: TGTGCCAGCAGTCGCGACAGGGGTAGTCAGTCACCCCTCCACTTT. Translated, this gives CASSRDRGSQSPLHF. The sequence links TRBV2 to TRBJ1-6; 8 nucleotides in the junction match TRBD1. Trimming removed 5 bases from V and 10 bases from J; the gene matches leave 10 bases unexplained. For CDR1 and CDR2, the germline V gene lists SNHLY and FYNNEI. The CDR3 numbers 15 residues from cysteine through phenylalanine. The kept DNA is CDR3 alone, 45 bases in frame from the first base.